This TCR beta chain comes out of a study of T cells in Graves' hyperthyroidism and ophthalmopathy. TCR beta CDR3 regions were amplified from RNA transcripts. The HTBI primer set drove a first-round RT-PCR of the TCR CDR3. TCRdb used MiXCR to reprocess the multiplex PCR reads, holding one entry per CDR3 protein. Of 450,000 to 600,000 distinct CDR3 sequences listed, less than 15% were seen once; the top ten hold about 14%. To note about this clonotype: A much larger clone is a single base away; this may be a read error.

Trimming took 4 bases from V and 1 from J; bases not matched to a gene: 1. Germline V gene lookup returns CDR1 MNHEY and CDR2 SMNVEV (reference sequence). This CDR3 region has 14 residues. Material for sequencing was blood. The chain combines TRBV27 with TRBJ1-5; TRBD1 matches at 7 bases. The receptor comes from a woman in her thirties or forties with Graves' hyperthyroidism. The CDR3 loop is CASSSQGSNQPQHF. The CDR3 DNA is TGTGCCAGCAGTTCACAGGGGAGCAATCAGCCCCAGCATTTT.